This TCR beta chain was observed in a study of OX40 agonist ivuxolimab in advanced cancers. Study-wide context: Having had anti-PD-1, anti-PD-L1 or anti-CTLA-4 therapy before was allowed, and over 35% had some.

Assay: immunoSEQ multiplex PCR; the TCRdb copy retains only in-frame clones and omits some. This sample has over 60,000 clones; around 82% occur once, and the top ten carry around 2.1%. This TCR derives from an adult with an advanced solid tumor such as melanoma, head and neck, liver or kidney cancer. The specimen was CD4+ or CD8+ T cells sorted from blood, collected in a trial of the OX40 agonist ivuxolimab.

The CDR3 DNA sequence: TGTGCCAGCAGTGGAAGACTAGCTAGCACAGATACGCAGTATTTT. Its protein is CASSGRLASTDTQYF. This sequence joins TRBV6-1 and TRBJ2-3; 7 positions match TRBD2. The CDR3 is 15 amino acids. The germline V gene encodes CDR1 MNHNS and CDR2 SASEGT. With 4 bases clipped from V and 0 bases from J, the junction kept 4 bases outside the gene matches.